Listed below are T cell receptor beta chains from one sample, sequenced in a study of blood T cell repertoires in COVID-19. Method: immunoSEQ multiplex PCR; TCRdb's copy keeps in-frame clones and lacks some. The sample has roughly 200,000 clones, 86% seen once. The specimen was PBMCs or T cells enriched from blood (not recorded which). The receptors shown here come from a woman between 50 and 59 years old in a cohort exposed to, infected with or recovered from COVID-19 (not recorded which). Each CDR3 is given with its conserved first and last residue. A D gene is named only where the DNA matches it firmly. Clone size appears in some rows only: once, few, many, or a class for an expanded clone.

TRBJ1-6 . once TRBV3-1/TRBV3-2 CASSERVVDSPLHF TGTGCCAGCAGCGAGCGAGTGGTAGATTCACCCCTCCACTTT
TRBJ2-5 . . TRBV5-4 CASSLDEGRQRWTQYF TGTGCCAGCAGCTTGGATGAGGGCCGTCAAAGGTGGACCCAGTACTTC
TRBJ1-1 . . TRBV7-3 CASSFIGRNTEAFF TGTGCCAGCAGCTTCATTGGCCGAAACACTGAAGCTTTCTTT
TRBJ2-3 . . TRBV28 CASTGGRTTDTQYF TGTGCCAGTACCGGGGGGCGAACCACAGATACGCAGTATTTT
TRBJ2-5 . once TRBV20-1 CSARESETQYF TGCAGTGCTAGAGAGTCGGAGACCCAGTACTTC
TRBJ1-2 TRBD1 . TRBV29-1 CSADDRGVNGYTF TGCAGCGCTGACGACAGGGGTGTAAATGGCTACACCTTC
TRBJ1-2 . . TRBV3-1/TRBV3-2 CASSETNYGYTF TGTGCCAGCAGTGAGACTAACTATGGCTACACCTTC
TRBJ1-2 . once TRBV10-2 CASSEGVGYTF TGCGCCAGCAGCGAAGGGGTCGGCTACACCTTC
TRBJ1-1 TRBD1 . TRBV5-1 CASSLARQGNTEAFF TGCGCCAGCAGCTTGGCACGACAGGGGAACACTGAAGCTTTCTTT
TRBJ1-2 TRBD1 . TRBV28 CASSQGQGRYGYTF TGTGCCAGCAGTCAGGGACAGGGTCGGTATGGCTACACCTTC
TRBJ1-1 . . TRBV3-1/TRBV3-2 CASSQALPGAGTEAFF TGTGCCAGCAGCCAAGCCCTCCCAGGAGCGGGCACTGAAGCTTTCTTT
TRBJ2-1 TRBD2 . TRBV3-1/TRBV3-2 CASSQVPGGGPNEQFF TGTGCCAGCAGCCAAGTCCCCGGGGGGGGCCCCAATGAGCAGTTCTTC
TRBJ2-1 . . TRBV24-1 CATSDSRSNEQFF TGTGCCACCAGTGATTCCCGGAGCAATGAGCAGTTCTTC
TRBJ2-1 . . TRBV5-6 CASSPYLASKEQFF TGTGCCAGCAGCCCCTACTTAGCCTCAAAAGAGCAGTTCTTC
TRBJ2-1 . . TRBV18 CASSPAQGNSYNEQFF TGTGCCAGCTCGCCAGCACAGGGAAACTCCTACAATGAGCAGTTCTTC
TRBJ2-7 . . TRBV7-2 CASRRGQNPFYEQYF TGTGCCAGCAGACGTGGACAGAACCCCTTCTACGAGCAGTACTTC
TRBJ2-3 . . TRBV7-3 CASSLTRDTQYF TGTGCCAGCAGCCTGACTAGGGATACGCAGTATTTT
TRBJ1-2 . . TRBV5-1 CASSLGKAGESGYTF TGCGCCAGCAGCTTGGGAAAGGCAGGGGAGAGCGGCTACACCTTC
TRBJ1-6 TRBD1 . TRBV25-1 CASRGQYNSPLHF TGTGCCAGCAGGGGACAGTATAATTCACCCCTCCACTTT
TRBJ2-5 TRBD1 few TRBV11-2 CASSFGQGAGKTQYF TGTGCCAGCAGCTTCGGACAGGGGGCAGGAAAGACCCAGTACTTC
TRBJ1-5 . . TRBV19 CASNRMGGYSNQPQHF TGTGCCAGTAACCGAATGGGGGGATATAGCAATCAGCCCCAGCATTTT
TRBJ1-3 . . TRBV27 CASSFAGPGNTIYF TGTGCCAGCAGTTTTGCGGGACCTGGAAACACCATATATTTT
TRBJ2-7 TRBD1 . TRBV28 CASSSGQGSEQYF TGTGCCAGCAGTTCCGGACAGGGGTCCGAGCAGTACTTC
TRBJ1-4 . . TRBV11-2 CASSVQVRGELFF TGTGCCAGCAGCGTCCAAGTCAGGGGAGAACTGTTTTTT
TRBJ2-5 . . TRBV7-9 CASSPRVAMQETQYF TGTGCCAGCAGCCCCCGGGTAGCGATGCAAGAGACCCAGTACTTC
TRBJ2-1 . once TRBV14 CASGMGGSSYNEQFF TGTGCCAGCGGAATGGGGGGTTCATCCTACAATGAGCAGTTCTTC
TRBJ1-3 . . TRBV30 CAWCTKQGFSGNTIYF TGTGCCTGGTGCACGAAACAGGGATTCTCTGGAAACACCATATATTTT
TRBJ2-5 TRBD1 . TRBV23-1 CASSPPGQGDETQYF TGCGCCAGCAGCCCTCCAGGACAGGGGGACGAGACCCAGTACTTC
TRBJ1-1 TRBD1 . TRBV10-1 CASSDRGPLEAFF TGCGCCAGCAGTGATAGGGGGCCCTTAGAAGCTTTCTTT
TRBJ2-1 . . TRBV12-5 CASGSGGRGNEQFF TGTGCTAGTGGCTCGGGGGGCCGTGGCAATGAGCAGTTCTTC
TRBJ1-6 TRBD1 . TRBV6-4 CASSPGQEYNSPLHF TGTGCCAGCAGTCCGGGACAGGAGTATAATTCACCCCTCCACTTT
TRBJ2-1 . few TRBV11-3 CASSLRGSSYNEQFF TGTGCCAGCAGCTTACGGGGGAGCTCCTACAATGAGCAGTTCTTC
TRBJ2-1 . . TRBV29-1 CSSKRTAGNEQFF TGCAGCTCAAAGCGGACAGCGGGGAATGAGCAGTTCTTC
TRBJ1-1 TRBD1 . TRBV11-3 CASSLDRGQGMSLSTEAFF TGTGCCAGCAGCTTAGATAGGGGACAGGGAATGTCCCTGTCCACTGAAGCTTTCTTT
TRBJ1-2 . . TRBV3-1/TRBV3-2 CASYDTGFYGYTF TGTGCCAGCTATGATACAGGTTTTTATGGCTACACCTTC
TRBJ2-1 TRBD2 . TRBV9 CASSVSSGDYNEQFF TGTGCCAGCAGCGTGTCTAGCGGGGATTACAATGAGCAGTTCTTC
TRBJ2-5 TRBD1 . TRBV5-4 CASSLGGTGFAETQYF TGTGCCAGCAGCTTGGGGGGGACAGGGTTTGCAGAGACCCAGTACTTC
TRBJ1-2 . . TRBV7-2 CASSLVWSAGTLDGYTF TGTGCCAGCAGCTTAGTTTGGAGTGCAGGGACATTAGATGGCTACACCTTC
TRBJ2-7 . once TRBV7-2 CASSTLGGASQEQYF TGTGCCAGCAGCACCCTAGGGGGGGCATCTCAAGAGCAGTACTTC
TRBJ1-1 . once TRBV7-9 CASSLEWSEAFF TGTGCCAGCAGCTTAGAGTGGAGTGAAGCTTTCTTT
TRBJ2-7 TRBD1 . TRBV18 CASSPSRQGYEQYF TGTGCCAGCTCACCCAGTAGACAGGGCTACGAGCAGTACTTC
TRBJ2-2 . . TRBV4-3 CASSSVYSPSTGELFF TGCGCCAGCTCGTCAGTATATTCTCCATCCACCGGGGAGCTGTTTTTT
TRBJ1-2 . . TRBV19 CATRVPTPDTNYGYTF TGTGCCACTAGAGTCCCAACTCCAGACACGAACTATGGCTACACCTTC
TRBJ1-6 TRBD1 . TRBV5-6 CASSLAGTGFSPLHF TGTGCCAGCAGCTTGGCCGGGACAGGGTTTTCACCCCTCCACTTT